This T cell receptor beta chain originates from a study of OX40 agonist ivuxolimab in advanced cancers. Whole-study context: Patients received ivuxolimab, an agonistic anti-OX40 (CD134) antibody.

Method: immunoSEQ multiplex PCR; TCRdb's copy keeps in-frame clones and lacks some. Here the sample spans 130,000 or so clones, over 85% being singletons. The CDR3 is made up of 13 amino acids. Germline V gene sequence: CDR1 GTSNPN, CDR2 SVGIG (reference sequence). V was trimmed by 3 bases and J by 6 bases, leaving 9 bases between them. Worth noting for this clone: Its antigen is undetermined.

Study outcomes and limitations: Antigens targeted by the expanded peripheral T cells were not determined.

The chain couples TRBV30 to TRBJ1-6; tentatively, D is TRBD1 (6 bases). This specimen was CD4+ or CD8+ T cells sorted from blood, taken in a trial of the OX40 agonist ivuxolimab. This receptor was taken from an adult with an advanced solid tumor such as melanoma, head and neck, liver or kidney cancer. The CDR3 DNA reads as TGTGCCTGGAGAGCGGACAGTAATTCACCCCTCCACTTT. This codes for CAWRADSNSPLHF.